This T cell receptor (beta chain) comes out of a study of T-cell reconstitution after alpha-beta-depleted transplantation in children. For TCRbeta, the library was prepared with unique molecular identifiers. TCRdb redid the calling of the PCR reads with MiXCR, one entry per CDR3 protein. The sample has about 500,000 distinct CDR3 sequences, roughly 33% seen once. Sequencing used PBMCs from the stem cell graft donor, obtained from the stem cell graft. The source of this sequence is a human donor who donated a stem cell graft to a child with aplastic anemia.

CDR3 in amino acids: CSARAAGTGGYGYTF. CDR3 DNA sequence: TGCAGTGCTAGGGCGGCTGGGACAGGAGGCTATGGCTACACCTTC. V is TRBV20-1 and J is TRBJ1-2, with TRBD1 matching over 8 bases. With V trimmed by 3 bases and J by 4 bases, 10 bases remained unmatched. CDR1 DFQATT and CDR2 SNEGSKA come from the germline V gene (reference sequence). CDR3 size: 15 residues.